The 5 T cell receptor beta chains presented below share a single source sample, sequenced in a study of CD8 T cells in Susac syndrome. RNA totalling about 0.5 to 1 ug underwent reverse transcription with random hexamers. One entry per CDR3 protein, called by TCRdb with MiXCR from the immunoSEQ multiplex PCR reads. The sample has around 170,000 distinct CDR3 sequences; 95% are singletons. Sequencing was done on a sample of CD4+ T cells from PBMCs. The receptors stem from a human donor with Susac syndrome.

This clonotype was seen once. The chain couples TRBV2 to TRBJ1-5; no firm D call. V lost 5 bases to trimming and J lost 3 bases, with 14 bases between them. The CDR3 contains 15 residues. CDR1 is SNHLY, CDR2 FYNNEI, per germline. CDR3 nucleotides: TGTGCCAGCAGTAGGTACAGTGAGTACAATCAGCCCCAGCATTTT. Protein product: CASSRYSEYNQPQHF.

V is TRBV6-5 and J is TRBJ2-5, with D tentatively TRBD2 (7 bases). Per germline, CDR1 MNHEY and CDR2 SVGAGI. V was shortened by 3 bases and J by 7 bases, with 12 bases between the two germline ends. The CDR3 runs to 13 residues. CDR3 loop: CASSYTGGGTQYF. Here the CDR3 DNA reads TGTGCCAGCAGTTATACGGGGGGCGGGACCCAGTACTTC.

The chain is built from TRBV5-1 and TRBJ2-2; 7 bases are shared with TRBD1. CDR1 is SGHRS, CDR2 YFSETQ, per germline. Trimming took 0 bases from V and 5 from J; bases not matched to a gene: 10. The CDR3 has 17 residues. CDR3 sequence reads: CASSLAPGTERTGELFF. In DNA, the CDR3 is TGCGCCAGCAGCTTGGCGCCGGGGACAGAGAGGACCGGGGAGCTGTTTTTT. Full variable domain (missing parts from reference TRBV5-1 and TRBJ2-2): KAGVTQTPRYLIKTRGQQVTLSCSPISGHRSVSWYQQTPGQGLQFLFEYFSETQRNKGNFPGRFSGRQFSNSRSEMNVSTLELGDSALYLCASSLAPGTERTGELFFGEGSRLTVL.

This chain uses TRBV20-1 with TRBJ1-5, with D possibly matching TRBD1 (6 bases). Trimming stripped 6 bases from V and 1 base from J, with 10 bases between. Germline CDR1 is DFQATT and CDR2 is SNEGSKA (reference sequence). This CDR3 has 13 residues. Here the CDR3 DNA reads TGCAGTGCGCGGACAGAGAGCAATCAGCCCCAGCATTTT. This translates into CSARTESNQPQHF.

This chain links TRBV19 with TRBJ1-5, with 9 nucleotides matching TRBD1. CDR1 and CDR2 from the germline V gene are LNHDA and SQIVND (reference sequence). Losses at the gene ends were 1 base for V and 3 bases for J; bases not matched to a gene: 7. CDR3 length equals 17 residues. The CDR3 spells CASSIGNRGHPNQPQHF. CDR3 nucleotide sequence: TGTGCCAGTAGTATAGGTAACAGGGGGCATCCCAATCAGCCCCAGCATTTT.